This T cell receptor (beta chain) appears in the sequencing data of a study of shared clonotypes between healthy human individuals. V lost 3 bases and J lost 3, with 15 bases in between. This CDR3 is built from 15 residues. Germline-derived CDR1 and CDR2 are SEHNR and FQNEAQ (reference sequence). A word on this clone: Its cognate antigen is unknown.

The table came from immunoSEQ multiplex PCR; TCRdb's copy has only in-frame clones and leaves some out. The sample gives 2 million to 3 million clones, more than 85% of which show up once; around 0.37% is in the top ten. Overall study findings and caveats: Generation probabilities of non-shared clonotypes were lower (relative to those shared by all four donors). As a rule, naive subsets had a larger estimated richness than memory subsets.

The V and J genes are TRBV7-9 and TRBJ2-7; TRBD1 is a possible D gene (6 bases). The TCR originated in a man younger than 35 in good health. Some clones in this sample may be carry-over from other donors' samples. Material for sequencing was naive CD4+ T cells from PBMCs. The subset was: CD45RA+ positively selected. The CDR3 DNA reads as TGTGCCAGCAGCTTGGGCTTAGGCAGGGGCTACGAGCAGTACTTC. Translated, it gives CASSLGLGRGYEQYF.